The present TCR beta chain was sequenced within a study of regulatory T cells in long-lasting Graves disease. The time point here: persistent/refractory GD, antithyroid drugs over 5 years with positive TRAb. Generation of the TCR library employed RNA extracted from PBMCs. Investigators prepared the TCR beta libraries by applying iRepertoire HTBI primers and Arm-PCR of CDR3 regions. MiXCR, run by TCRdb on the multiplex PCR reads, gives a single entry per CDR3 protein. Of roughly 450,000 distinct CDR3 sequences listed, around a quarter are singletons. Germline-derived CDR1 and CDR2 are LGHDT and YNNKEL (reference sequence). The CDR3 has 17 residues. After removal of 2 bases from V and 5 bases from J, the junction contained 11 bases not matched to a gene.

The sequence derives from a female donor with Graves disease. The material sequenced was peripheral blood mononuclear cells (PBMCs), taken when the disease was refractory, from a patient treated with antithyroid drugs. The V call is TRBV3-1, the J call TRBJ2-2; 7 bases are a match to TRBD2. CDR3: CASSQSLPSGNTGELFF. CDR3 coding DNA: TGTGCCAGCAGCCAATCCCTGCCTAGCGGAAATACCGGGGAGCTGTTTTTT.